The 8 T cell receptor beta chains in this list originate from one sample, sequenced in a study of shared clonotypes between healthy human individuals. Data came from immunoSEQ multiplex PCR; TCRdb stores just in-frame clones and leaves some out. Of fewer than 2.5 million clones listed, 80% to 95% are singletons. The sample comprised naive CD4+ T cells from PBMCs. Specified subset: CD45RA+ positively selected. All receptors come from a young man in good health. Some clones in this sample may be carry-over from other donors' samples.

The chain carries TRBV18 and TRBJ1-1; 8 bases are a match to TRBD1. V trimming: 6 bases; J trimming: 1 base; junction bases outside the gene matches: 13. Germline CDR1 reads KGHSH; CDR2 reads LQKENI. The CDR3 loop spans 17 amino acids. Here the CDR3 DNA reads TGTGCCAGCTCCCCCAGGCAGGAACAGGGGGGGAACACTGAAGCTTTCTTT. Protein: CASSPRQEQGGNTEAFF.

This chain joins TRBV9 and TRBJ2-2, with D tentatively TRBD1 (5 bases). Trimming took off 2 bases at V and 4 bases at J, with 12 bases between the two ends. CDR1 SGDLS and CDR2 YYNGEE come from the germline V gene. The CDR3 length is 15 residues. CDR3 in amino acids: CASSVQGFGTGELFF. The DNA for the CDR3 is TGTGCCAGCAGCGTCCAGGGCTTCGGCACCGGGGAGCTGTTTTTT. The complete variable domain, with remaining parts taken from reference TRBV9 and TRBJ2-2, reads DSGVTQTPKHLITATGQRVTLRCSPRSGDLSVYWYQQSLDQGLQFLIQYYNGEERAKGNILERFSAQQFPDLHSELNLSSLELGDSALYFCASSVQGFGTGELFFGEGSRLTVL.

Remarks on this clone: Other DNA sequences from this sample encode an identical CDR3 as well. The CDR3 loop is CASSYPQDYGYTF. The CDR3 DNA follows: TGTGCCAGCAGTTACCCACAGGACTATGGCTACACCTTC. V and J are TRBV6-6 and TRBJ1-2; weak D call: TRBD1 (5 bases). Trimming stripped 2 bases from V and 3 bases from J, with 7 bases between. Germline assignment: CDR1 MNHNY and CDR2 SVGAGI (reference sequence). This CDR3 contains 13 residues.

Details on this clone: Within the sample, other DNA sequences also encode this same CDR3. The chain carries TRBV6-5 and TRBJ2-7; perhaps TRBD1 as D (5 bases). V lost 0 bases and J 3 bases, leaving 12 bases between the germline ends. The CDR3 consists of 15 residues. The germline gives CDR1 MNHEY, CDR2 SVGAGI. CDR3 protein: CASSYSSQGSYEQYF. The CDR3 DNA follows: TGTGCCAGCAGTTACTCGAGCCAGGGAAGCTACGAGCAGTACTTC.

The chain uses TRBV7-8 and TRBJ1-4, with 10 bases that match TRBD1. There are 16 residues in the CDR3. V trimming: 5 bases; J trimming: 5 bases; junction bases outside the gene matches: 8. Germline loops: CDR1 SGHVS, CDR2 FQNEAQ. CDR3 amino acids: CASSPHRDRGNEKLFF. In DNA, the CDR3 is TGTGCCAGCAGCCCACACCGGGACAGGGGCAATGAAAAACTGTTTTTT.

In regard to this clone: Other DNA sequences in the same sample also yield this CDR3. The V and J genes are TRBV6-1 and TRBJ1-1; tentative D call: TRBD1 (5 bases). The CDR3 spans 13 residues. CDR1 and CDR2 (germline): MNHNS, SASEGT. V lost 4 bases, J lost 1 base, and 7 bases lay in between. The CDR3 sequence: CASSVDRNTEAFF. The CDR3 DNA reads TGTGCCAGCAGTGTTGACAGGAACACTGAAGCTTTCTTT.

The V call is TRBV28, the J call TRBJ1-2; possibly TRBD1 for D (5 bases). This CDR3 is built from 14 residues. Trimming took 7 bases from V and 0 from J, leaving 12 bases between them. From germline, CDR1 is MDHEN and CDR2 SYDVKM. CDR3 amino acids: CASTQQGANYGYTF. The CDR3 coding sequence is TGTGCCAGCACTCAGCAGGGAGCTAACTATGGCTACACCTTC.

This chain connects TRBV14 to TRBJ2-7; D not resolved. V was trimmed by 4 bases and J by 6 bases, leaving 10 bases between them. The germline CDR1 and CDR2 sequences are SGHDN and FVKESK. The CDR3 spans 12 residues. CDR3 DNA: TGTGCCAGCAGCCGGAACCGGGTCGAGCAGTACTTC. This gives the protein CASSRNRVEQYF.